This TCR beta chain comes out of a study of CD8+ T cells in alopecia areata. Study background: Tofacitinib therapy took 6 to 18 months; 6 months off drug came after.

Regarding this clone: Its antigen is unknown.

Regarding treatment: oral pan-JAK inhibitor, 5-10 mg twice daily. CDR1 is SQVTM and CDR2 is ANQGSEA in the germline V gene. The CDR3 runs 12 residues. The V and J ends lost 3 bases and 0 bases respectively, with 5 bases between them. RNA was isolated and reverse transcribed to cDNA, the sequencing template. The table came from immunoSEQ multiplex PCR; TCRdb's copy has only in-frame clones and leaves some out. The table lists 110,000 or so clones, 56% of them singletons. Study outcomes and limitations: Clonality was higher in lesional than normal scalp, especially in alopecia totalis/universalis. Sequencing of scalp samples also captures resident alphabeta T cells of normal skin.

The source material was CD4+ T cells sorted from blood, sampled at week 24, from a patient treated with tofacitinib. The source of this sequence is a human donor with alopecia areata. The chain couples TRBV29-1 to TRBJ1-1; D is ambiguous. The CDR3 DNA sequence: TGCAGCGTTGAGGGGATGAACACTGAAGCTTTCTTT. The encoded protein is CSVEGMNTEAFF.